Here is one T cell receptor (beta chain) with its context. CD45RO negativity and positive selection for CCR7 defined naive CD8 cells, a population that excluded terminally differentiated effector memory CD45RA+ cells. This entry comes from a study of shared clonotypes between healthy human individuals. Profiling relied on immunoSEQ multiplex PCR, and the TCRdb table lists in-frame clones only, not all of them. The profile shows hundreds of thousands of clones, around 95% of them singletons. Trimming took 2 bases from V and 4 from J, leaving 15 bases between them. The CDR3 has 15 amino acids. Germline V gene sequence: CDR1 MNHEY, CDR2 SMNVEV (reference sequence).

Sequencing was done on a sample of naive CD8+ T cells sorted from blood. The chain joins TRBV27 to TRBJ2-7; possibly TRBD2 for D (7 bases). This clonotype was sampled from a woman in her twenties or thirties in good health. CDR3 sequence reads: CASSLVRGAAYEQYF. DNA for the CDR3: TGTGCCAGCAGTTTAGTTCGGGGGGCAGCGTACGAGCAGTACTTC.